A single sample is the source of the 5 T cell receptor beta chains below, sequenced in a study of technical replicates of blood from several donors. TCRdb's copy holds only in-frame clones and misses some; the assay was immunoSEQ multiplex PCR. Seen here are 95,000 or so clones, about 95% observed once, and the top ten hold 0.3% to 0.35%. Sequenced sample: T cells isolated from PBMCs. Receptors were obtained from a human donor in good health.

The V call is TRBV7-3, the J call TRBJ1-1, with D uncertain. V was pared by 1 base and J by 1 base, with 10 bases between. The CDR3 is made up of 15 amino acids. From germline, CDR1 is SGHTA and CDR2 FQGTGA. This CDR3 is CASSLNHGRNTEAFF. The CDR3 DNA follows: TGTGCCAGCAGCTTAAATCATGGCAGGAACACTGAAGCTTTCTTT.

The gene calls are TRBV19 and TRBJ2-1, with 8 bases aligning to TRBD1. Per the germline V gene, CDR1 is LNHDA and CDR2 is SQIVND (reference sequence). After removal of 5 bases from V and 3 bases from J, the junction contained 3 bases not matched to a gene. The CDR3 has 14 amino acids. The CDR3 loop is CASSLQGVYNEQFF. The CDR3 DNA reads TGTGCCAGTAGTTTACAGGGGGTCTACAATGAGCAGTTCTTC.

The rearrangement links TRBV21-1 to TRBJ2-3; TRBD2 is the table's D call and was not checked against the DNA. TRBV21-1 is classified as a pseudogene. The CDR3 runs 16 residues. In DNA form, the CDR3 reads TGTGCCAGCAGCAAAGATCGCCTAGGTCCCACAGATACGCAGTATTTT. This translates into CASSKDRLGPTDTQYF.

The rearrangement links TRBV6-5 to TRBJ1-2; weak D call: TRBD1 (5 bases). Germline V gives CDR1 MNHEY, CDR2 SVGAGI. There are 12 residues in the CDR3. The V end was cut by 6 bases, the J end by 6 bases, with 11 bases between. In DNA form, the CDR3 reads TGTGCCAGCAGCCAGGGAAAGGATGGCTACACCTTC. It is translated as CASSQGKDGYTF.

The chain uses TRBV5-4 and TRBJ1-1; D uncertain. This CDR3 has 13 amino acids. Germline CDR1 SGHNT, CDR2 YYREEE (reference sequence). Trimming left V 1 base short and J 7 bases short, with 11 bases between. The CDR3 sequence: CASSLFLRDEAFF. DNA for the CDR3: TGTGCCAGCAGCTTGTTCTTGAGGGATGAAGCTTTCTTT. The full variable domain, with the rest looked up from reference TRBV5-4 and TRBJ1-1, is ETGVTQSPTHLIKTRGQQVTLRCSSQSGHNTVSWYQQALGQGPQFIFQYYREEENGRGNFPPRFSGLQFPNYSSELNVNALELDDSALYLCASSLFLRDEAFFGQGTRLTVV.